This T cell receptor beta chain stems from a study of identifying expanded T cells in peripheral blood (dated by TCRdb to 2018 to 2020). About the investigation overall: Separate aliquots of the same genomic DNA pool were sequenced to produce technical replicates, and four replicates were compared in pairs.

Trimming takes 0 bases from V and 4 bases from J, and the germline ends sit 24 bases apart. For CDR1 and CDR2, the germline V gene (reference sequence) lists LNHNV and YYDKDF. CDR3 length: 20 amino acids, cysteine to phenylalanine. The kept DNA is CDR3 alone, 60 bases in frame from the first base. On this clone: The antigen this receptor binds is unknown. Nothing much larger sits one base from this clone, and base qualities are not available.

Paper-wide results and their limitations: The binomial model flagged approximately 1.2 differentially abundant clones between technical replicates but around 15 over roughly two weeks and 19 to 20 over approximately four weeks. The authors expected biological variance in healthy repertoires might increase further over much longer intervals such as months to years. Both the number of clones called differentially abundant and the false-positive rate were significantly reduced by the beta-binomial model across all healthy-donor time intervals. For all healthy donors, the variance in clone template counts between approximately 2-week samples rose significantly as total template count increased.

During the collection period, no infections or other immune events were recorded for the healthy donors. To calibrate time-dependent variance in a beta-binomial model of T-cell clone differential abundance, blood repertoires from healthy donors were used as a training cohort. The training cohort comprised 10 or so healthy donors, 3 female and 7 male. Donor ages ranged from roughly 25 to 65 years, with an average of about 40 years. Whole blood was collected from each healthy donor at three time points spaced about two weeks apart and obtained from a commercial supplier. Genomic DNA was extracted from unsorted whole blood for immunosequencing. The immunoSEQ Assay, which uses bias-controlled multiplex PCR amplification of genomic DNA, was used to profile TCRbeta CDR3 regions. Per the source publication's procedure: The absolute abundance of each unique TCRbeta CDR3 region was quantified after sequences were collapsed and filtered. Differential abundance was tested with a binomial (Fisher-equivalent) model and with a beta-binomial model adding time-dependent variance fitted from healthy donors. Any clone with fewer than 5 combined templates was excluded, and a clone was called differentially abundant if its Benjamini-Hochberg FDR was below 0.01. The form v = (b*log(k)+a)^2 was used to model beta-binomial variance as a function of total template count across the two samples. Entries here come from immuneACCESS through TCRdb and include only in-frame sequences with V and J called. Some clones fail to appear in such tables; in the studies checked, an unresolved V gene covers under half of the shortfall, and the cause of the remainder is unknown. V and J calls and clone size follow that table, whereas D and trimming were derived from the DNA. Across this sample there are 75,000 to 95,000 clones, with about 89% seen only once. The top ten hold around 3% of the sample.

The chain employs TRBV15 and TRBJ2-2; the D region may be TRBD1 or TRBD2, each matching 5 bases equally. This TCR was sampled from a person between 18 and 70 years old in good health. The specimen sequenced was blood. The CDR3 corresponds to CATSRDWELEGIGSTGELFF. The DNA reads TGTGCCACCAGCAGAGACTGGGAACTAGAGGGGATAGGGAGCACCGGGGAGCTGTTTTTT. With all but the CDR3 taken from the reference TRBV15 and TRBJ2-2 genes, the full variable domain is: DAMVIQNPRYQVTQFGKPVTLSCSQTLNHNVMYWYQQKSSQAPKLLFHYYDKDFNNEADTPDNFQSRRPNTSFCFLDIRSPGLGDTAMYLCATSRDWELEGIGSTGELFFGEGSRLTVL.